This T cell receptor beta chain was retrieved from a study of spatial heterogeneity in lung cancer. Across the whole study: For the average unique TCR and UMI combination, more than 9.5 occurrences appeared in raw reads.

This clonotype is termed medium-sized. Time point described: sample taken at primary tumor resection. The donor group consisted of some 70 patients who had untreated, early-stage non-small cell lung cancer. Sequencing of whole RNA from tumor, nontumor lung or frozen PBMC involved no sorting. A unique molecular identifier was attached to every TCR cDNA molecule. MiXCR, run by TCRdb on the 5' RACE reads, gives a single entry per CDR3 protein. This sample yields roughly 5,400 distinct CDR3 sequences, of which around 3.8% are seen a single time; around 13% belongs to the top ten. Trimming took 4 bases from V and 3 from J; bases not matched to a gene: 4. This CDR3 is 14 amino acids long. Looked up from germline, CDR1 is SGHKS and CDR2 is YYEKEE (reference sequence).

This specimen consisted of normal lung tissue next to the tumor, obtained at surgery. The chain employs TRBV5-5 and TRBJ2-5, with 9 positions matching TRBD1. This sequence originates from a male donor with early-stage non-small cell lung cancer. Written as DNA, the CDR3 is TGTGCCAGCAGCACACAGGGGGCTAAAGAGACCCAGTACTTC. As protein: CASSTQGAKETQYF.